The rows below give T cell receptor beta chains drawn from one sample of a study of shared T cell receptors in the human thymus. Repertoires were generated with immunoSEQ multiplex PCR, while TCRdb's copy carries only in-frame clones and drops some. The sample consists of hundreds of thousands of clones, 80% to 90% of them appearing once. These data also featured in a second study, about human thymus T cells.

The specimen was thymocytes. The receptor set was obtained from a girl less than two years old with a congenital heart defect. CDR3s include the opening cysteine and the closing phenylalanine or tryptophan. A D gene is named only where the DNA matches it firmly. Clone size is shown for a subset of rows, as once, few, many or a class of expanded clone.

j_gene	abundance	len	v_gene	d_gene	CDR3nt	CDR3aa
TRBJ1-2	NA	18	TRBV7-9	NA	TGTGCCAGCAGCTTAGTGGGGGCATGGGGGAAGACTAACTATGGCTACACCTTC	CASSLVGAWGKTNYGYTF
TRBJ1-1	NA	13	TRBV7-9	NA	TGTGCCAGCAGCTTAGTTGCGGGGTCGGGAGCTTTCTTT	CASSLVAGSGAFF
TRBJ2-7	NA	15	TRBV6-1	NA	TGTGCCAGCAGTGAATCTCCAGGAGGAGGCGCCGAGCAGTACTTC	CASSESPGGGAEQYF
TRBJ1-6	NA	12	TRBV4-2	NA	TGTGCCAGCAGCCAAGTGGGGGGACCCCTCCACTTT	CASSQVGGPLHF
TRBJ2-5	NA	14	TRBV2	NA	TGTGCCAGGGGGACTCCTCCTTTCCAAGAGACCCAGTACTTC	CARGTPPFQETQYF
TRBJ2-3	NA	16	TRBV5-1	TRBD2	TGCGCCAGCAGCTTGGCGGGGGGGCGCGGGACAGATACGCAGTATTTT	CASSLAGGRGTDTQYF
TRBJ1-3	few	14	TRBV10-3	TRBD1	TGTGCCGCTAGACAGGGGGGGTCTGGAAACACCATATATTTT	CAARQGGSGNTIYF
TRBJ1-1	once	15	TRBV7-4	NA	TGTGCCAGCAGCTTATTGGGGCAGACGAACGCTGAAGCTTTCTTT	CASSLLGQTNAEAFF
TRBJ2-5	NA	16	TRBV7-6	TRBD2	TGTGCCAGCAGCTTAGAGGTGGGACTAGCGGATATCGCCCAGTACTTC	CASSLEVGLADIAQYF
TRBJ2-3	NA	18	TRBV7-2	TRBD1	TGTGCCAGCAGCTTATCCCCCCCAGGGGGCCGGGGCCCAGATACGCAGTATTTT	CASSLSPPGGRGPDTQYF
TRBJ1-1	NA	15	TRBV6-4	TRBD1	TGTGCCAGCAGTGAGCGGCGGGTTGGGAACAGGGGTATGTTCTTT	CASSERRVGNRGMFF
TRBJ2-1	NA	16	TRBV29-1	TRBD2	TGCAGCGTTGAAGATCGCCCTAGCGGGGGTCACAATGAGCAGTTCTTC	CSVEDRPSGGHNEQFF
TRBJ1-6	few	14	TRBV4-2	NA	TGTGCCAGCAGCCAAGCCTACAGCTTCTCACCCCTCCACTTT	CASSQAYSFSPLHF
TRBJ1-2	once	14	TRBV27	NA	TGTGCCAGCAGTTCAACAGGGTCTGGCTATGGCTACACCTTC	CASSSTGSGYGYTF
TRBJ1-3	NA	14	TRBV30	TRBD1	TGTGCCTGGAGGGGACAGGGGTCTGGAAACACCATATATTTT	CAWRGQGSGNTIYF
TRBJ2-2	once	13	TRBV29-1	NA	TGCAGCGTTGAACAGGGGCACACCGGGGAGCTGTTTTTT	CSVEQGHTGELFF
TRBJ2-2	NA	14	TRBV5-3	NA	TGTGCCAGAAAACAGGGATGGGACACCGGGGAGCTGTTTTTT	CARKQGWDTGELFF
TRBJ1-2	NA	16	TRBV14	NA	TGTGCCAGCAGCCGACCTACGACAGTCGGGAACTATGGCTACACCTTC	CASSRPTTVGNYGYTF
TRBJ2-7	NA	16	TRBV5-4	NA	TGTGCCAGCAGCTTGAACAACCGGGACACAGCCTACGAGCAGTACTTC	CASSLNNRDTAYEQYF
TRBJ1-2	once	13	TRBV27	TRBD1	TGTGCCAGCAGCCCTGAGGGGGCCTATGGCTACACCTTC	CASSPEGAYGYTF
TRBJ2-5	NA	16	TRBV29-1	TRBD2	TGCAGCGTTGAACAAACTAGCGGGGGTTACCAAGAGACCCAGTACTTC	CSVEQTSGGYQETQYF
TRBJ2-2	NA	15	TRBV19	NA	TGTGCCAGTAGTAAAGACGAGACAGTCGCCGGGGAGCTGTTTTTT	CASSKDETVAGELFF
TRBJ1-3	NA	14	TRBV28	NA	TGTGCCAGCAGTTTAAGGGGCACTGGAAACACCATATATTTT	CASSLRGTGNTIYF
TRBJ1-5	NA	15	TRBV15	NA	TGTGCCACCAGCAGAGATGAACGGGACAATCAGCCCCAGCATTTT	CATSRDERDNQPQHF
TRBJ1-4	NA	19	TRBV6-1	NA	TGTGCCAGCAGTGAGATGTGCATGAACTTAAATGCAACTAATGAAAAACTGTTTTTT	CASSEMCMNLNATNEKLFF
TRBJ1-2	NA	19	TRBV7-2	TRBD1	TGTGCCAGCAGCTTATCGGTTCGTGTGGGGACAGCCGCTGGCTATGGCTACACCTTC	CASSLSVRVGTAAGYGYTF
TRBJ1-5	NA	15	TRBV15	NA	TGTGCCACCAGCAGGGACAGCCTAAGCAATCAGCCCCAGCATTTT	CATSRDSLSNQPQHF
TRBJ2-7	NA	17	TRBV4-3	NA	TGCGCCAGCAGCCAAGATGTCACTCCCGGGGTGGACTACGAGCAGTACTTC	CASSQDVTPGVDYEQYF
TRBJ2-2	NA	18	TRBV9	NA	TGTGCCAGCAGCCCCAGGGATATGTTAGGGACGAACACCGGGGAGCTGTTTTTT	CASSPRDMLGTNTGELFF
TRBJ1-2	NA	16	TRBV10-2	NA	TGCGCCAGCAGTGTAGGAGCCAAAGGCCCCAACTATGGCTACACCTTC	CASSVGAKGPNYGYTF
TRBJ1-1	NA	12	TRBV28	NA	TGTGCCAGCATATGGAGGAACACTGAAGCTTTCTTT	CASIWRNTEAFF
TRBJ1-1	NA	15	TRBV6-1	NA	TGTGCCAGCAGTGAGTCGTTGGCAGAGAACACTGAAGCTTTCTTT	CASSESLAENTEAFF
TRBJ2-7	NA	18	TRBV7-9	TRBD2	TGTGCCAGCAGCTTAGACAGCCCTAGCGGGGGTTTGGATTACGAGCAGTACTTC	CASSLDSPSGGLDYEQYF
TRBJ1-1	NA	19	TRBV30	TRBD1	TGTGCCTGGAAGCCCCCAGGGACAGACTCTTCGCCTATGAACACTGAAGCTTTCTTT	CAWKPPGTDSSPMNTEAFF
TRBJ2-3	NA	13	TRBV5-1	TRBD1	TGCGCCAGCAGGACAGGGGGTACGGATACGCAGTATTTT	CASRTGGTDTQYF
TRBJ1-2	NA	16	TRBV4-3	NA	TGCGCCAGCAGCCAATTTAGGAGGGACTCTAACTATGGCTACACCTTC	CASSQFRRDSNYGYTF
TRBJ1-1	NA	13	TRBV4-1	NA	TGCGCCAGCAGCTCCCAGGACATTTTTGAAGCTTTCTTT	CASSSQDIFEAFF
TRBJ2-7	NA	13	TRBV5-1	NA	TGCGCCAGCAGCACTAGCTTGGCCTACGAGCAGTACTTC	CASSTSLAYEQYF
TRBJ1-2	NA	18	TRBV5-6	NA	TGTGCCAGCAGCTTGTACGACAGCTTCCTGAGATTTAGCTATGGCTACACCTTC	CASSLYDSFLRFSYGYTF
TRBJ1-3	NA	14	TRBV14	TRBD1	TGTGCCAGCAGGAGACAGGGGGCTGGAAACACCATATATTTT	CASRRQGAGNTIYF
TRBJ1-2	NA	19	TRBV5-8	TRBD1	TGTGCCGCACCGGACAGGGAGGTCTCGAAGGACAGGGACGGCTATGGCTACACCTTC	CAAPDREVSKDRDGYGYTF
TRBJ2-3	NA	19	TRBV5-4	TRBD2	TGTGCCAGCAGCGTCCCGGGACTAGCGGGGAGGTGGGCCACAGATACGCAGTATTTT	CASSVPGLAGRWATDTQYF
TRBJ2-5	once	14	TRBV11-2	NA	TGTGCCAGCAAATTCGTGCATAGCGAAGAGACCCAGTACTTC	CASKFVHSEETQYF
TRBJ2-1	once	14	TRBV7-9	NA	TGTGCCAGCAGCTTACCCCAGGGTTACAATGAGCAGTTCTTC	CASSLPQGYNEQFF